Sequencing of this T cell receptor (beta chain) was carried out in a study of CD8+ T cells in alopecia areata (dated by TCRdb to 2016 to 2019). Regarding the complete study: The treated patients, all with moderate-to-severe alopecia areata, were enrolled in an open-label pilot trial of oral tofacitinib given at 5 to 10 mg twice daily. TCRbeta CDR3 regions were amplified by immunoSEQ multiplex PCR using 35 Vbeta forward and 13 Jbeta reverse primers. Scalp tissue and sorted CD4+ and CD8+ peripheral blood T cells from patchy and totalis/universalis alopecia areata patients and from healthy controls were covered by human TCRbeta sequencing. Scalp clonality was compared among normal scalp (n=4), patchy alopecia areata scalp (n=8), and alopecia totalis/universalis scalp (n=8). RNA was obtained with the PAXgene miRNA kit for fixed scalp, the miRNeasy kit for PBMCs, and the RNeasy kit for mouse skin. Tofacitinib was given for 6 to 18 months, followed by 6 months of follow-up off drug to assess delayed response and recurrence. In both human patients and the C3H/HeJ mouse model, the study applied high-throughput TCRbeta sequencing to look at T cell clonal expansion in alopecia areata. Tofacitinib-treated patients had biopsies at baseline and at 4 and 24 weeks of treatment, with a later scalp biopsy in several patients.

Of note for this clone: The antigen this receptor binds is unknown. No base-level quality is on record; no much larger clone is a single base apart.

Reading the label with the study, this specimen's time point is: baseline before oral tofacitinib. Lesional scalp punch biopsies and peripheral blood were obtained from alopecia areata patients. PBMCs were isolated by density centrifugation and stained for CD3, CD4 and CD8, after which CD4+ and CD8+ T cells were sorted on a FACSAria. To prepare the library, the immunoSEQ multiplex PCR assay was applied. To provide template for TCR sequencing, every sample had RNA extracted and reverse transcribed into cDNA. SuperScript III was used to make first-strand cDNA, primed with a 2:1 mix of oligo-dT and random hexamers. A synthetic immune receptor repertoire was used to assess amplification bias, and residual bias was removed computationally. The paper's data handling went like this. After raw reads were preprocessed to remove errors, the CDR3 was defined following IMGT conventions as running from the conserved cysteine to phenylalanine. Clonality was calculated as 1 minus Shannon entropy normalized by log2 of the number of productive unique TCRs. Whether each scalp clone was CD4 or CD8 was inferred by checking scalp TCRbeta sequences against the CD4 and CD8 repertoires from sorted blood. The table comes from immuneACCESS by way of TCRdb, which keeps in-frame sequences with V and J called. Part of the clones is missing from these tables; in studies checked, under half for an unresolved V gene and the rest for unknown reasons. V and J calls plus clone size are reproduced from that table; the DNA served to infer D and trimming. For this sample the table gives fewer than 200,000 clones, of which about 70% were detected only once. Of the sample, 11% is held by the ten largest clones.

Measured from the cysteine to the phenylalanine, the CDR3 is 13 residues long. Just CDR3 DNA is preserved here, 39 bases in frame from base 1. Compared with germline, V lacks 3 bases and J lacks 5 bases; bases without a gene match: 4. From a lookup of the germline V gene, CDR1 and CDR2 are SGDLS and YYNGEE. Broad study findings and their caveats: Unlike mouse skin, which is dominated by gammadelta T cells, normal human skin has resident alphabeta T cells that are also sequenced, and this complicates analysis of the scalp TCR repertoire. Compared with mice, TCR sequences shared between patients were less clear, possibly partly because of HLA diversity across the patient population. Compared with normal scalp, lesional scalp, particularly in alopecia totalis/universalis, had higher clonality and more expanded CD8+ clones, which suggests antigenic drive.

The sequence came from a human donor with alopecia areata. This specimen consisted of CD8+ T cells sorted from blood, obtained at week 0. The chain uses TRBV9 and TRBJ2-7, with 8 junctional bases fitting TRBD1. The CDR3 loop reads CASSATGGDEQYF. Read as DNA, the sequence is TGTGCCAGCAGCGCAACAGGGGGAGACGAGCAGTACTTC.